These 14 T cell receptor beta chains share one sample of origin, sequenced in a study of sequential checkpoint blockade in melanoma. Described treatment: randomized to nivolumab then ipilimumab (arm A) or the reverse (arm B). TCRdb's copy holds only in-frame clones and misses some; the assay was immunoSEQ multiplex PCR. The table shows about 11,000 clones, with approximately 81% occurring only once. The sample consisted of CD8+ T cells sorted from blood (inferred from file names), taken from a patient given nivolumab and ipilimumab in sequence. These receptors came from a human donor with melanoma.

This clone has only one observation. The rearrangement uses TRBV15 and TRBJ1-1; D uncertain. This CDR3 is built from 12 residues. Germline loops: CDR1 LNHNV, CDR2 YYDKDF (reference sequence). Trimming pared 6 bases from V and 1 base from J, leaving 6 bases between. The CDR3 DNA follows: TGTGCCACCAGAGAGGAGAACACTGAAGCTTTCTTT. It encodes CATREENTEAFF.

CDR3 sequence: CSVRTPEVNEKLFF. The CDR3 DNA follows: TGCAGCGTTCGGACGCCGGAGGTTAATGAAAAACTGTTTTTT. The chain recombines TRBV29-1 with TRBJ1-4; the D is unclear. Germline CDR1 and CDR2: SQVTM and ANQGSEA. V dropped 5 bases and J dropped 4 bases, with 14 bases sitting between them. The CDR3 contains 14 residues.

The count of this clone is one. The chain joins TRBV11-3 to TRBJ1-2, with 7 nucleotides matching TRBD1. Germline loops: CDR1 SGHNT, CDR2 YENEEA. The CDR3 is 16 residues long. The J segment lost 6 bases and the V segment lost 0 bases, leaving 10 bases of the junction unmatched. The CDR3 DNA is TGTGCCAGCAGCTTAGAAGACGGACAGGCGATCGATGGCTACACCTTC. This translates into CASSLEDGQAIDGYTF.

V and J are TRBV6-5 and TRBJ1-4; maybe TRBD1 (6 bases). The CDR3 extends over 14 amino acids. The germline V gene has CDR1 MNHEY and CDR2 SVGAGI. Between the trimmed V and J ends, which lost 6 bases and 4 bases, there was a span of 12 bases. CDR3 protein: CASRRYRDNEKLFF. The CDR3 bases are TGTGCCAGCAGACGGTACAGGGATAATGAAAAACTGTTTTTT.

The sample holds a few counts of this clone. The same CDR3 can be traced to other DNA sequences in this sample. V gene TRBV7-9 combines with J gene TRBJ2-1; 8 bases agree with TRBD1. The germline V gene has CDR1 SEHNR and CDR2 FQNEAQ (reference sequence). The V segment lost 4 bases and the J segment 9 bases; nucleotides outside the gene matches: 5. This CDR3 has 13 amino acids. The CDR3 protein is CASSSGQGGEQFF. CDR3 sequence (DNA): TGTGCCAGCAGCTCTGGACAGGGCGGTGAGCAGTTCTTC.

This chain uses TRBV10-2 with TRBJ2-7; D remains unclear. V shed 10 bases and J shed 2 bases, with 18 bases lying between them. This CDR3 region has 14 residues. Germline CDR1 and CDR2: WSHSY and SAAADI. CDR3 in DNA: TGCGCCACTGCCGAGATAGCCCGGACCTACGAGCAGTACTTC. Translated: CATAEIARTYEQYF.

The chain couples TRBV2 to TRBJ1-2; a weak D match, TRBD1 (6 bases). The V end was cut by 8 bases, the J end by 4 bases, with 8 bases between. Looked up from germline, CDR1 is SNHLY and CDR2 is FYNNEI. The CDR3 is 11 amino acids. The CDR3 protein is CASLTGYGYTF. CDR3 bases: TGTGCCAGCCTGACAGGCTATGGCTACACCTTC.

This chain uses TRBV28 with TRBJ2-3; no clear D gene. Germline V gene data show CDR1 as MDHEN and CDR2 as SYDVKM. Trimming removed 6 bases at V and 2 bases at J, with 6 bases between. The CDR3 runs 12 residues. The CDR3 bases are TGTGCCAGCAGGGCAGACACAGATACGCAGTATTTT. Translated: CASRADTDTQYF. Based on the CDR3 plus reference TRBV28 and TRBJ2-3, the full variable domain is DVKVTQSSRYLVKRTGEKVFLECVQDMDHENMFWYRQDPGLGLRLIYFSYDVKMKEKGDIPEGYSVSREKKERFSLILESASTNQTSMYLCASRADTDTQYFGPGTRLTVL.

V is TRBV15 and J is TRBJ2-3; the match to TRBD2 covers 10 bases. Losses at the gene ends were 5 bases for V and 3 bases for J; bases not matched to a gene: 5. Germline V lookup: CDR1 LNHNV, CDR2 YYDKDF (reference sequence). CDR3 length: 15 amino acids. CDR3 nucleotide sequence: TGTGCCACCAGCGGACCGGGACTAGCGACAGATACGCAGTATTTT. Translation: CATSGPGLATDTQYF. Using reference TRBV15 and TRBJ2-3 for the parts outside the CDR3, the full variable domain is DAMVIQNPRYQVTQFGKPVTLSCSQTLNHNVMYWYQQKSSQAPKLLFHYYDKDFNNEADTPDNFQSRRPNTSFCFLDIRSPGLGDTAMYLCATSGPGLATDTQYFGPGTRLTVL.

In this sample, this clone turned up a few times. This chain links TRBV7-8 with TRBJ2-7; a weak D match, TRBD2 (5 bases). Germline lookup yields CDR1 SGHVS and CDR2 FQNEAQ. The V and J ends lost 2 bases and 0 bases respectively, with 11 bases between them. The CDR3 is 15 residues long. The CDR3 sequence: CASSLKTTASYEQYF. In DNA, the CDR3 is TGTGCCAGCAGCTTAAAGACTACGGCCTCCTACGAGCAGTACTTC. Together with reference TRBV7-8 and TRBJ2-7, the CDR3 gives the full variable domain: GAGVSQSPRYKVAKRGQDVALRCDPISGHVSLFWYQQALGQGPEFLTYFQNEAQLDKSGLPSDRFFAERPEGSVSTLKIQRTQQEDSAVYLCASSLKTTASYEQYFGPGTRLTVT.

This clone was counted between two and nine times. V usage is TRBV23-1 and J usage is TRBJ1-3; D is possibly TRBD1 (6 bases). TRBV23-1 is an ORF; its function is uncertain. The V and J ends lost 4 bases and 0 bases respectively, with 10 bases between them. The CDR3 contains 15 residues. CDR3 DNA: TGCGCCAGCAGTCCAGGGACATTCTCTGGAAACACCATATATTTT. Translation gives CASSPGTFSGNTIYF.

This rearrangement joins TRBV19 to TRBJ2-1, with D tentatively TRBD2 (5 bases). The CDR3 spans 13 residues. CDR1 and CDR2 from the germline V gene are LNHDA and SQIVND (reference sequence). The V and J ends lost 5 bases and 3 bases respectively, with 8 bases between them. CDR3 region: CASSLGGYNEQFF. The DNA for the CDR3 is TGTGCCAGTAGTTTAGGAGGCTACAATGAGCAGTTCTTC.

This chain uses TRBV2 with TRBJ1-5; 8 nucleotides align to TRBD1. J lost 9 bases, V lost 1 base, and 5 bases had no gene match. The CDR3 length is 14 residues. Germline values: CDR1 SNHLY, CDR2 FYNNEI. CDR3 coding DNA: TGTGCCAGCAGTGAAGGGACAGGGAGTTCGCCCCAGCATTTT. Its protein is CASSEGTGSSPQHF.

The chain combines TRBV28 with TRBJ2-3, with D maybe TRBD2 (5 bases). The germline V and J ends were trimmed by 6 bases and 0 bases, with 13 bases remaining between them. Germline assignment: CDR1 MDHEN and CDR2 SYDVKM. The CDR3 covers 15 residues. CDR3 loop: CASSTDSWSTDTQYF. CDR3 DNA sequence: TGTGCCAGCAGCACGGACTCTTGGAGCACAGATACGCAGTATTTT.